This T cell receptor (beta chain) derives from a study of shared T cell receptors in the human thymus. CDR3 size: 15 residues. Germline CDR1 is MDHEN and CDR2 is SYDVKM. Trimming removed 3 bases at V and 0 bases at J, with 9 bases between. Assay: immunoSEQ multiplex PCR; the TCRdb copy retains only in-frame clones and omits some. The sample includes approximately 580,000 clones, about four fifths of them seen just once. This same sample was also taken into another study, of human thymus T cells. That paper states: Resections were taken during corrective heart surgery, and the thymus tissue came from these. Unrelated individuals reportedly shared highly overlapping thymic TCR repertoires.

The source material was thymocytes. This receptor was taken from a boy in the first two years of life with a congenital heart defect. The chain links TRBV28 to TRBJ1-5; D call uncertain. The DNA of the CDR3 is TGTGCCAGCAGTTTTGAGACGGGTAGCAATCAGCCCCAGCATTTT. Translating gives CASSFETGSNQPQHF.